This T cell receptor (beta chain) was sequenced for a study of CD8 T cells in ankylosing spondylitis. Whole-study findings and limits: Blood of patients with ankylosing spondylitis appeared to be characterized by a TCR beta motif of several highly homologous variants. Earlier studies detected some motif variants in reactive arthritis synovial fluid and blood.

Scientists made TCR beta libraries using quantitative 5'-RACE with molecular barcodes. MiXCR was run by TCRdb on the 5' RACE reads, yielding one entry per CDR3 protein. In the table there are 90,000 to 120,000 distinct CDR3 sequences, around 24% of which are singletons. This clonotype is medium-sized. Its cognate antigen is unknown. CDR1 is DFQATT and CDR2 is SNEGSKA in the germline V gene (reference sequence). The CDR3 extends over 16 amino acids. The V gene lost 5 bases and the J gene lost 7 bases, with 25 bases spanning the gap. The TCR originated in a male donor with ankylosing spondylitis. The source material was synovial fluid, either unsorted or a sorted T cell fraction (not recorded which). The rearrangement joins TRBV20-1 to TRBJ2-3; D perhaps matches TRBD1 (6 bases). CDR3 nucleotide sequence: TGCAGTGCTGGGGGCCTCTCGCGGAAGACCACGTATACGCAGTATTTT. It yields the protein CSAGGLSRKTTYTQYF.